This T cell receptor beta chain was identified during a study of blood T cell repertoires in COVID-19. At the level of the study: Collection of acute and convalescent COVID-19 samples took place in the United States, Italy and Spain.

The protocol was immunoSEQ multiplex PCR, while the TCRdb copy is restricted to in-frame clones and leaves out a portion. The sample yields 250,000 or so clones, 70% to 90% seen once. V dropped 4 bases and J dropped 5; count of bases not matched to a gene: 3. The germline CDR1 and CDR2 sequences are ENHRY and SYGVKD. The CDR3 consists of 14 residues. The chain joins TRBV10-3 to TRBJ2-5, with TRBD1 matching over 11 bases. What was sequenced was peripheral blood. The origin of this receptor is a woman in her 40s who had recovered from COVID-19. The CDR3 DNA follows: TGTGCCATCAGTGGGACAGGGGGCCAGGAGACCCAGTACTTC. This sequence encodes CAISGTGGQETQYF.